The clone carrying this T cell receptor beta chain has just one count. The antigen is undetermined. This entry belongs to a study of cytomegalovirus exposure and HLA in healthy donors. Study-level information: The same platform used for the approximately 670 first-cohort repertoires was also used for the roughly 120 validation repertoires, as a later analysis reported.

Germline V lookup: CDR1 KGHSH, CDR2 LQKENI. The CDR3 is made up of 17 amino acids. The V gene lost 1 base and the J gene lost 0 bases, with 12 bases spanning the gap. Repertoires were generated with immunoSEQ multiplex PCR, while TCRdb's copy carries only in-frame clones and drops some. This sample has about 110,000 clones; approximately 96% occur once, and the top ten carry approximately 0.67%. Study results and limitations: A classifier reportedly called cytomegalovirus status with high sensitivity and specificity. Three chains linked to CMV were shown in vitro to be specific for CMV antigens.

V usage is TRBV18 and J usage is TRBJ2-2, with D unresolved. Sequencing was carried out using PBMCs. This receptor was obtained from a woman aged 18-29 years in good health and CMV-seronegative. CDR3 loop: CASSPQRLQTNTGELFF. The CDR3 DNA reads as TGTGCCAGCTCACCACAAAGACTCCAAACGAACACCGGGGAGCTGTTTTTT.